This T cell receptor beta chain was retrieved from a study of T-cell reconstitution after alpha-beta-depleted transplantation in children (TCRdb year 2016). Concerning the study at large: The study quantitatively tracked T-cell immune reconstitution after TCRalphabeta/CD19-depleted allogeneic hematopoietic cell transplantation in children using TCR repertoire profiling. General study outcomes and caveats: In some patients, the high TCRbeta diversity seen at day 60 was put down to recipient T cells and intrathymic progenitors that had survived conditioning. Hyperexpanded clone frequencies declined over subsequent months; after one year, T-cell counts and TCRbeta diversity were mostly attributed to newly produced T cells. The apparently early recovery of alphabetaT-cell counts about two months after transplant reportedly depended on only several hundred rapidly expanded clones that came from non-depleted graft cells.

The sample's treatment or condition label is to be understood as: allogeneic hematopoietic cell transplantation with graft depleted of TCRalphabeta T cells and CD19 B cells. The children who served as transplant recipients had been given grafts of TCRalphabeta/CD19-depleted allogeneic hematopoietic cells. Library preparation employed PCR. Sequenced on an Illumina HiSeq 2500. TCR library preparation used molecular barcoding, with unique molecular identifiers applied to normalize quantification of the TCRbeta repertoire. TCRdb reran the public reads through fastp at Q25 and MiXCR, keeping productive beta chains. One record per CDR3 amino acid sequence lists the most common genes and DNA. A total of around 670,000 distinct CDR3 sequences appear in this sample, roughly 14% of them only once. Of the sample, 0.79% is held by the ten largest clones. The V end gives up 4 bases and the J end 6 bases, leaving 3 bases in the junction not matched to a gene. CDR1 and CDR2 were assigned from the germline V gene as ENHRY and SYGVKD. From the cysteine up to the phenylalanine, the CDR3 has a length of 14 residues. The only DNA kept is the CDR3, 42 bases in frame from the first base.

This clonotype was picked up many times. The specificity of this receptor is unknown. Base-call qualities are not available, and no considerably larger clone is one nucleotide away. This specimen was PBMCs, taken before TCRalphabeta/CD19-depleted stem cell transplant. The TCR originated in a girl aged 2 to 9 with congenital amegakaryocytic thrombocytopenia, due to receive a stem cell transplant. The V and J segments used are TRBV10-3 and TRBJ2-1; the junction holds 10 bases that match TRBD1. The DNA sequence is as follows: TGTGCCATCAGTGGCGGGACAGGGGTCAATGAGCAGTTCTTC. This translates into CAISGGTGVNEQFF.